This TCR beta chain was retrieved from a study of early T cells in non-severe SARS-CoV-2 infection. TCRdb re-called the 5' RACE reads through MiXCR, storing one row per CDR3 protein. The sample includes some 98,000 distinct CDR3 sequences, around 17% seen only once; the top ten take over 1%. This clonotype came up a few times. The CDR3 consists of 15 residues. After removal of 1 base from V and 9 bases from J, the junction contained 8 bases not matched to a gene. This TCR derives from an adult who was a healthcare worker with PCR-confirmed SARS-CoV-2 infection or an uninfected control (not recorded which). The chain recombines TRBV12-3 or TRBV12-4 with TRBJ2-1; TRBD2 agrees at 8 bases. Specimen: whole blood. DNA of the CDR3: TGTGCCAGCAGTTTAGGCAGCGGGAGAATGGGTGAGCAGTTCTTC. This encodes CASSLGSGRMGEQFF.